A selection of T cell receptor beta chains follows, all from one sample in a study of blood T cells in healthy people across ages. TCRdb re-analysed the 5' RACE reads in MiXCR, keeping a single row per CDR3 protein. This sample has under 2 million distinct CDR3 sequences, with about 31% found just once. Sequencing input: blood. The receptors originated from a woman under 40 in good health. Both conserved end residues are part of each CDR3. A D gene is named only where the DNA matches it firmly. Part of the rows lack a size; the others show once, few, many or a class for expanded clones.

NA	few	TRBV7-3	TRBJ2-7	TGTGCCAGCAGCTTATGGGACGCTGGCTCCTACGAGCAGTACTTC	CASSLWDAGSYEQYF
NA	NA	TRBV20-1	TRBJ2-5	TGCAGTGCTAAGTCAGGTCAGCGCTACCAAGAGACCCAGTACTTC	CSAKSGQRYQETQYF
NA	few	TRBV4-1	TRBJ2-3	TGCGCCAGCAGCCAAAATACCTGGGCAGATACGCAGTATTTT	CASSQNTWADTQYF
NA	NA	TRBV20-1	TRBJ2-5	TGCAGTGCTACGACAGGATACCAAGAGACCCAGTACTTC	CSATTGYQETQYF
TRBD2	NA	TRBV20-1	TRBJ2-1	TGCAGTGCTAGGTCCAGCGGGGTGGAAGAGCAGTTCTTC	CSARSSGVEEQFF
NA	NA	TRBV5-1	TRBJ2-1	TGCGCCAGCAGCTTGGACCAGGGTACCTACAATGAGCAGTTCTTC	CASSLDQGTYNEQFF
TRBD2	NA	TRBV25-1	TRBJ2-2	TGTGCCAGCAGTCTCGAGAGAGCGGGAGGGGCCGGGGAGCTGTTTTTT	CASSLERAGGAGELFF
NA	few	TRBV20-1	TRBJ2-3	TGCAGTGCTAGCCCCACTTTAGGCACAGATACGCAGTATTTT	CSASPTLGTDTQYF
NA	NA	TRBV6-1	TRBJ2-1	TGTGCCAGCAGTGAAGATAGGGCTGCCTACAATGAGCAGTTCTTC	CASSEDRAAYNEQFF
NA	once	TRBV5-6	TRBJ2-3	TGTGCCAGCAGTTCGAGGGGATTCCGTCACACAGATACGCAGTATTTT	CASSSRGFRHTDTQYF
NA	NA	TRBV20-1	TRBJ2-3	TGCAGTGCCTCAAGAGGGCCGACGGATACGCAGTATTTT	CSASRGPTDTQYF
NA	NA	TRBV7-9	TRBJ1-1	TGTGCCAGCAGCTTATGGCAAAGCATGAACACTGAAGCTTTCTTT	CASSLWQSMNTEAFF
TRBD1	NA	TRBV15	TRBJ1-1	TGTGCCACCAGCAGACCGAGGGGGCGCGGTACTGAAGCTTTCTTT	CATSRPRGRGTEAFF
NA	NA	TRBV5-1	TRBJ2-3	TGCGCCAGCAGAGCAGGGTTAGATACGCAGTATTTT	CASRAGLDTQYF
TRBD2	NA	TRBV10-3	TRBJ2-7	TGTGCCATCAGTGCATTAGCGGGGACCTACGAGCAGTACTTC	CAISALAGTYEQYF
NA	NA	TRBV4-1	TRBJ2-7	TGCGCCAGCAGCCAGGAGAGGATCCCTGAGGAGCAGTACTTC	CASSQERIPEEQYF